This record looks at one TCR beta chain sequence and its context. This clonotype was detected many times. What this receptor recognizes is not known. The sample holds no much larger clone one base away, and base qualities are not on file. From the cysteine through the phenylalanine, the CDR3 covers 12 amino acids. Kept here is only the CDR3 DNA, which spans 36 bases and is read in frame from base 1. The trim is 3 bases for V and 9 bases for J, with a gap of 12 bases between the germline ends. The germline V gene (reference sequence) gives CDR1 as DFQATT and CDR2 as SNEGSKA. This record belongs to a study of response to subunit inactivated influenza vaccine (dated by TCRdb to the late 2010s). For the wider study: Deep quantitative T cell receptor repertoire profiling was used in the study to track responses to a trivalent subunit inactivated influenza vaccine.

Receptors were amplified or captured by RT-PCR. Sequencing was carried out with an Illumina HiSeq 2500. The public reads were reanalyzed by TCRdb: fastp trimming at Q25, MiXCR alignment, in-frame beta chains only. Rows merge per CDR3 protein into single entries with the most common DNA and genes. The sample data list more than 200,000 distinct CDR3 sequences, and less than 15% of these were observed just once. Approximately 8.3% of the sample lies in the top ten. What the study reported, not specific to this receptor: According to the authors, only a limited number of new T cells may be recruited by each seasonal influenza vaccination.

The source of this sequence is a man aged 50 to 59 who received an inactivated influenza vaccine. Donor details come from another sample of the same person, matched by shared clones. The rearrangement combines TRBV20-1 with TRBJ2-4; perhaps TRBD1 is the D gene, with 6 bases matching. The sample was non-naive T cells sorted from PBMCs, taken roughly 2 weeks before vaccination. The label giving this sample's cell subset or site can be read as: memory T cell fraction. The nucleotide sequence reads as follows: TGCAGTGCTAGTAACAGGGTGGCCATTCAGTACTTC. The translation is CSASNRVAIQYF.